Listed below are T cell receptor beta chains from one sample, sequenced in a study of vaccination and CD4 T cells after COVID-19. Using its own MiXCR run on the PCR reads, TCRdb lists one record per CDR3 protein. Among 20,000 or so distinct CDR3 sequences, under 60% were seen once, and the ten largest hold around 10%. What these receptors recognize is not known. The input for sequencing was CD4+ T cells from blood, cultured in vitro, taken after SARS-CoV-2 vaccination. The receptor source for this set is a human donor who had recovered from COVID-19. Each CDR3 is given with its conserved first and last residue. Each record gives: V gene, J gene, D gene, clone size, CDR3 protein, CDR3 DNA. A D gene is named only where the DNA matches it firmly. Only some rows state a clone size, as once, few, many or a class for expanded clones.

TRBV3-1	TRBJ1-1	TRBD1	-	CASRVSTGHTEAFF	TGTGCCAGCAGGGTATCGACAGGGCACACTGAAGCTTTCTTT
TRBV7-2	TRBJ2-2	-	-	CASSPQANTGELFF	TGTGCCAGCAGCCCACAGGCAAACACCGGGGAGCTGTTTTTT
TRBV12-3/TRBV12-4	TRBJ1-2	-	-	CASSPTSGRVYGYTF	TGTGCCAGCAGTCCCACCTCTGGCCGGGTCTATGGCTACACCTTC
TRBV6-2/TRBV6-3	TRBJ1-5	TRBD1	-	CASSPQGTGARNQPQHF	TGTGCCAGCAGTCCTCAAGGGACAGGGGCAAGGAATCAGCCCCAGCATTTT
TRBV20-1	TRBJ2-3	TRBD1	few	CSAGQGTDTQYF	TGCAGTGCCGGACAGGGCACAGATACGCAGTATTTT
TRBV20-1	TRBJ2-3	TRBD2	-	CSARRLGETSGPDTQYF	TGCAGTGCTAGGCGGCTAGGCGAGACTAGCGGACCAGATACGCAGTATTTT
TRBV30	TRBJ1-2	-	few	CAWSVDRGAGYTF	TGTGCCTGGAGCGTGGACCGGGGAGCTGGCTACACCTTC
TRBV6-2/TRBV6-3	TRBJ1-1	TRBD1	-	CASEGGYNTEAFF	TGTGCCAGCGAAGGGGGCTATAACACTGAAGCTTTCTTT
TRBV11-3	TRBJ2-1	-	-	CASSSRDFYNEQFF	TGTGCCAGCAGCAGCCGGGACTTTTACAATGAGCAGTTCTTC
TRBV6-2/TRBV6-3	TRBJ1-2	TRBD1	-	CASSRPGQGRSMGYTF	TGTGCCAGCAGTCGACCGGGACAGGGGAGATCTATGGGCTACACCTTC
TRBV18	TRBJ1-6	TRBD1	-	CATTGTARNSPLHF	TGTGCCACCACAGGGACAGCCCGTAATTCACCCCTCCACTTT
TRBV24-1	TRBJ2-1	TRBD2	-	CATSGRINEQFF	TGTGCCACTAGCGGGAGGATCAATGAGCAGTTCTTC
TRBV6-2/TRBV6-3	TRBJ1-5	-	few	CASRQPLGDQPQHF	TGTGCCAGCAGACAACCGCTGGGGGATCAGCCCCAGCATTTT
TRBV25-1	TRBJ2-2	TRBD1	-	CASSARGLNGELFF	TGTGCCAGCAGTGCCAGGGGGCTTAACGGGGAGCTGTTTTTT
TRBV12-3/TRBV12-4	TRBJ2-5	TRBD1	-	CASSLSVGGEQETQYF	TGTGCCAGCAGCCTGAGCGTAGGGGGCGAGCAAGAGACCCAGTACTTC
TRBV12-3/TRBV12-4	TRBJ2-7	-	-	CASSFKLGYEQYF	TGTGCCAGCAGTTTTAAGCTAGGGTACGAGCAGTACTTC
TRBV20-1	TRBJ1-2	TRBD1	-	CSARDPTGGDGYTF	TGCAGTGCTAGAGACCCAACAGGGGGCGATGGCTACACCTTC
TRBV7-2	TRBJ1-2	-	few	CASSKRTSGQLYYGYTF	TGTGCCAGCAGCAAAAGAACCTCCGGGCAGCTATACTATGGCTACACCTTC
TRBV20-1	TRBJ2-5	-	few	CSARGAGWGETQYF	TGCAGTGCTAGAGGGGCAGGATGGGGAGAGACCCAGTACTTC
TRBV9	TRBJ1-5	-	-	CASSAAGDGQPQHF	TGTGCCAGCAGCGCTGCAGGGGATGGGCAGCCCCAGCATTTT
TRBV4-3	TRBJ2-3	TRBD1	once	CASSQERQGAGDTQYF	TGCGCCAGCAGCCAAGAGCGGCAGGGGGCAGGGGATACGCAGTATTTT
TRBV20-1	TRBJ1-1	-	-	CSARDSIMNTEAFF	TGCAGTGCTAGAGACAGCATTATGAACACTGAAGCTTTCTTT
TRBV7-9	TRBJ2-1	TRBD2	-	CASSFELAANEQFF	TGTGCCAGCAGCTTCGAACTAGCGGCGAATGAGCAGTTCTTC
TRBV2	TRBJ2-3	-	few	CASTYTDTQYF	TGTGCCAGCACGTACACAGATACGCAGTATTTT
TRBV10-3	TRBJ1-6	TRBD1	-	CATRDRGYSPLHF	TGTGCCACTAGGGACAGGGGTTATTCACCCCTCCACTTT
TRBV20-1	TRBJ2-5	-	few	CSSSTPAGPWETQYF	TGCAGTTCTTCGACCCCGGCGGGGCCCTGGGAGACCCAGTACTTC
TRBV7-6	TRBJ2-3	-	once	CASSLDPRGTDTQYF	TGTGCCAGCAGCTTAGACCCCAGGGGAACAGATACGCAGTATTTT
TRBV7-9	TRBJ1-2	-	-	CASSSGRGNYGYTF	TGTGCCAGCAGCTCCGGGAGGGGTAACTATGGCTACACCTTC
TRBV30	TRBJ2-7	TRBD1	-	CAWSIQGAHEQYF	TGTGCCTGGAGTATACAGGGGGCCCACGAGCAGTACTTC
TRBV5-1	TRBJ2-5	-	-	CASSSGPSGQTQYF	TGCGCCAGCAGCTCCGGACCCTCCGGCCAGACCCAGTACTTC
TRBV6-1	TRBJ2-5	-	-	CASSPSRDPWGGETQYF	TGTGCCAGCAGCCCCAGTAGGGACCCCTGGGGTGGAGAGACCCAGTACTTC
TRBV19	TRBJ2-1	TRBD2	-	CASSLSGGAYNEQFF	TGTGCCAGTAGCCTTAGCGGGGGGGCCTACAATGAGCAGTTCTTC
TRBV5-1	TRBJ1-2	TRBD1	-	CASSRGTGTGLHGYTF	TGCGCCAGCAGCCGAGGAACCGGGACAGGGTTACATGGCTACACCTTC
TRBV15	TRBJ2-2	TRBD1	few	CATSRDTGGLNGELFF	TGTGCCACCAGCAGGGACACAGGGGGCTTGAACGGGGAGCTGTTTTTT
TRBV20-1	TRBJ2-3	TRBD1	few	CSASSHETGQGRTDTQYF	TGCAGTGCTAGTTCTCATGAGACCGGACAGGGCCGCACAGATACGCAGTATTTT
TRBV19	TRBJ2-1	TRBD2	-	CASSMGGIGNEQFF	TGTGCCAGTAGTATGGGGGGGATTGGGAATGAGCAGTTCTTC
TRBV5-6	TRBJ2-5	-	-	CASSLDKAWRGGQETQYF	TGTGCCAGCAGCTTGGATAAGGCTTGGCGCGGTGGGCAAGAGACCCAGTACTTC
TRBV30	TRBJ2-5	-	-	CVSRGGEETQYF	TGTGTCTCGAGGGGGGGGGAAGAGACCCAGTACTTC
TRBV20-1	TRBJ2-4	-	-	CSARDPDLAKNIQYF	TGCAGTGCTAGAGATCCGGATCTAGCCAAAAACATTCAGTACTTC
TRBV6-2/TRBV6-3	TRBJ1-1	-	once	CASNQVGGTEAFF	TGTGCCAGCAATCAGGTGGGGGGAACTGAAGCTTTCTTT
TRBV4-1	TRBJ2-7	TRBD1	-	CASSQAGQYEQYF	TGCGCCAGCAGCCAAGCGGGACAGTACGAGCAGTACTTC
TRBV2	TRBJ1-6	-	-	CASSEAKNSPLHF	TGTGCCAGCAGTGAAGCAAAGAATTCACCCCTCCACTTT
TRBV20-1	TRBJ1-2	-	-	CSAPGRERGYTF	TGCAGTGCTCCGGGGAGGGAGAGGGGCTACACCTTC
TRBV20-1	TRBJ2-7	TRBD1	-	CSAPRTGTGLARYEQYF	TGCAGTGCCCCCCGGACAGGGACGGGACTGGCAAGGTACGAGCAGTACTTC
TRBV7-2	TRBJ1-5	-	-	CASSLSEGPQHF	TGTGCCAGCAGCTTATCTGAGGGGCCCCAGCATTTT
TRBV6-1	TRBJ2-2	TRBD2	-	CASSHTELALVTGELFF	TGTGCCAGCAGTCACACCGAACTAGCGTTAGTCACCGGGGAGCTGTTTTTT
TRBV19	TRBJ1-1	-	-	CASSRTGQTEAFF	TGTGCCAGTAGTAGAACAGGGCAAACTGAAGCTTTCTTT
TRBV6-2/TRBV6-3	TRBJ1-5	TRBD1	-	CASSYIAGTVPQPQHF	TGTGCCAGCAGTTACATCGCGGGGACAGTTCCTCAGCCCCAGCATTTT
TRBV7-2	TRBJ1-2	-	-	CASSYLTGVFTSNYGYTF	TGTGCCAGCAGCTATTTAACTGGGGTTTTTACCTCTAACTATGGCTACACCTTC
TRBV7-8	TRBJ1-1	-	-	CASSSRRNTEAFF	TGTGCCAGCAGCTCACGACGGAACACTGAAGCTTTCTTT
TRBV10-3	TRBJ1-5	-	-	CAISPQYSNQPQHF	TGTGCCATCAGCCCTCAGTATTCCAATCAGCCCCAGCATTTT
TRBV11-2	TRBJ1-5	TRBD1	-	CASSLGTGWGQPQHF	TGTGCCAGCAGCTTAGGGACAGGGTGGGGACAGCCCCAGCATTTT
TRBV7-2	TRBJ1-2	TRBD1	-	CASSFDRDYGYTF	TGTGCCAGCAGCTTCGACAGGGACTATGGCTACACCTTC
TRBV20-1	TRBJ2-2	TRBD2	few	CSARRTSGTPGTGELFF	TGCAGTGCTAGACGGACTAGCGGGACCCCGGGCACCGGGGAGCTGTTTTTT